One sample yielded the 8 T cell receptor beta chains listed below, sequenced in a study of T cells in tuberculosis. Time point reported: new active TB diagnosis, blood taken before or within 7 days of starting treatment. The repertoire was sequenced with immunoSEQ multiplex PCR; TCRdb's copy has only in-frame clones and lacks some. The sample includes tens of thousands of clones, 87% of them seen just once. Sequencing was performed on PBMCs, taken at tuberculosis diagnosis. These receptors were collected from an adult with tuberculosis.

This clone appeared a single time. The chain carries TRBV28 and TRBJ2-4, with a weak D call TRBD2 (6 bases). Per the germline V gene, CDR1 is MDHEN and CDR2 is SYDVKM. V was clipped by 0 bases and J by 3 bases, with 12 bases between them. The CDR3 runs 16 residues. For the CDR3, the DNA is TGTGCCAGCAGTTTATGGGGCAGGAGGGGCAAAAACATTCAGTACTTC. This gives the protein CASSLWGRRGKNIQYF.

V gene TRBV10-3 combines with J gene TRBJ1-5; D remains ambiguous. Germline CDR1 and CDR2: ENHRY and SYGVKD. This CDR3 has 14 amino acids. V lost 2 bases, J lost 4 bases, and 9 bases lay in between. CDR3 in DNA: TGTGCCATCAGTGAGATAGGCGGGAATCAGCCCCAGCATTTT. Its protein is CAISEIGGNQPQHF.

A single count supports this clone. Here the CDR3 DNA reads TGTGCCACCAGCAGAGATGAAGGGGAAGAGACCCAGTACTTC. Amino acid sequence: CATSRDEGEETQYF. This chain uses TRBV15 with TRBJ2-5, with D possibly being TRBD1 (5 bases). This CDR3 is built from 14 residues. Deletions cut 0 bases from V and 3 bases from J, with 8 bases between. The germline CDR1 and CDR2 sequences are LNHNV and YYDKDF (reference sequence).

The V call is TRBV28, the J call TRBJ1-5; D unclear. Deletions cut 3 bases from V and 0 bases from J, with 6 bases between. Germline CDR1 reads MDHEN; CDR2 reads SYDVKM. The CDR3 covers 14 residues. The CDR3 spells CASSFSGSNQPQHF. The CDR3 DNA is TGTGCCAGCAGTTTCTCCGGTAGCAATCAGCCCCAGCATTTT. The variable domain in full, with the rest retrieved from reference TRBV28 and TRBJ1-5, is DVKVTQSSRYLVKRTGEKVFLECVQDMDHENMFWYRQDPGLGLRLIYFSYDVKMKEKGDIPEGYSVSREKKERFSLILESASTNQTSMYLCASSFSGSNQPQHFGDGTRLSIL.

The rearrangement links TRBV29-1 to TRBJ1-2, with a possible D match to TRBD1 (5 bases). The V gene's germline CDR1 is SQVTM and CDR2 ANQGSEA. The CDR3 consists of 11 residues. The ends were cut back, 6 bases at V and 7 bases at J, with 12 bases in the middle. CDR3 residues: CSVGGMGGYTF. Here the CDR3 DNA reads TGCAGCGTCGGGGGTATGGGTGGCTACACCTTC.

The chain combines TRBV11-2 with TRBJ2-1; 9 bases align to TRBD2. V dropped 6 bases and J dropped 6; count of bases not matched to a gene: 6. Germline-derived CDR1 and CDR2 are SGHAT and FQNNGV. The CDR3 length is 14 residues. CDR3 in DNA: TGTGCCAGCAGTTTGAGCGGGGGGACCAATGAGCAGTTCTTC. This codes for CASSLSGGTNEQFF.

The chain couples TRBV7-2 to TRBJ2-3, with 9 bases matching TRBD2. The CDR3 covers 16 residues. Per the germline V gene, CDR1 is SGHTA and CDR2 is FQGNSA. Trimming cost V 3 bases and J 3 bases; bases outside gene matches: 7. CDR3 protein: CASSFKASGATDTQYF. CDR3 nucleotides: TGTGCCAGCAGCTTTAAGGCTAGCGGGGCTACAGATACGCAGTATTTT.

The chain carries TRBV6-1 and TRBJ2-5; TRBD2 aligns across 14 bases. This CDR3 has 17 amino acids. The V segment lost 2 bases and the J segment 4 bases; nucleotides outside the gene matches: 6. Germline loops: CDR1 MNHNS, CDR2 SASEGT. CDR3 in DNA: TGTGCCAGCAGTGAATGGGGGACTAGCGGGAGAGGAGAGACCCAGTACTTC. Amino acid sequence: CASSEWGTSGRGETQYF.